Listed here is a single T cell receptor beta chain. This sample is part of a study of blood T cell repertoires in COVID-19. For the study at large: The cDNA or gDNA used as material had been derived from T cells, B-cell-depleted T cells, or PBMCs.

Per germline, CDR1 LGHDT and CDR2 YNNKEL (reference sequence). The V segment lost 6 bases and the J segment 4 bases; nucleotides outside the gene matches: 16. The CDR3 extends over 18 amino acids. Original processing methods: Counts of nucleated cells, estimated from reference gene primer amplification, were obtained. Only in-frame clones appear in the TCRdb table, and some are missing; sequencing was by immunoSEQ multiplex PCR. The DNA was the basis for D and trimming; V, J and clone size are from that table. The sample consists of tens of thousands of clones, around nine tenths of them appearing once.

Source material: peripheral blood. The sequence derives from a woman aged 80 or over with active COVID-19. This chain links TRBV3-1 (or the pseudogene TRBV3-2) with TRBJ2-3; 10 bases map to TRBD2. As DNA, the CDR3 is TGTGCCAGCAGTTATGAGCGGGGGGGCCGACTCGCCGCAGATACGCAGTATTTT. Its translation is CASSYERGGRLAADTQYF.